This T cell receptor (beta chain) was recovered during a study of Graves' ophthalmopathy and Graves' hyperthyroidism. On the study more broadly: Pretreatment peripheral blood was obtained at initial diagnosis.

The CDR3 has 13 amino acids. The V and J ends lost 3 bases and 0 bases respectively, with 9 bases between them. Germline lookup yields CDR1 DFQATT and CDR2 SNEGSKA (reference sequence). For repertoire sequencing, the TCR beta CDR3 regions were amplified from RNA transcripts. HTBI primers were employed in first-round RT-PCR, then a second-round multiplex PCR followed. One entry per CDR3 protein, called by TCRdb with MiXCR from the multiplex PCR reads. There are about 24,000 distinct CDR3 sequences in the sample; around 50% occur only once, and 6.5% lies in the top ten. Pregnancy or lactation, uncontrolled infections and other autoimmune diseases were grounds for excluding patients. As diagnostic evidence, clinical symptoms, serum thyroxine, TRAb, thyroid ultrasound and orbital computed tomography were relied upon.

Sequenced material: peripheral blood. The chain is built from TRBV20-1 and TRBJ2-7, with D perhaps TRBD2 (5 bases). The clonotype originates from an adult woman with stable Graves' hyperthyroidism. CDR3 loop: CSASNRDSYEQYF. The CDR3 region has the DNA TGCAGTGCTAGCAACCGGGACTCCTACGAGCAGTACTTC.